Ten or more counts support the clone carrying this T cell receptor beta chain. The antigen is not known. TCRdb fed the RT-PCR reads into MiXCR, producing one record per CDR3 protein. The sample includes about half a million distinct CDR3 sequences, approximately 11% seen only once; the top ten take more than 10%. The sample is drawn from a study of response to subunit inactivated influenza vaccine. Whole-study results and caveats: Authors suggested seasonal influenza vaccinations each recruit few new T cells.

Trimming cost V 6 bases and J 0 bases; bases outside gene matches: 10. This CDR3 has 16 residues. J is TRBJ2-5 and V is TRBV12-3 or TRBV12-4, with TRBD2 matching 7 bases. Sequenced here: PBMCs from blood, sampled 40 to 50 days after vaccination. The origin of this receptor is a man between 50 and 59 years old who received an inactivated influenza vaccine. The CDR3 bases are TGTGCCAGCAGGGCTCTAGCGGTTACGTACCAAGAGACCCAGTACTTC. Translating it yields CASRALAVTYQETQYF.